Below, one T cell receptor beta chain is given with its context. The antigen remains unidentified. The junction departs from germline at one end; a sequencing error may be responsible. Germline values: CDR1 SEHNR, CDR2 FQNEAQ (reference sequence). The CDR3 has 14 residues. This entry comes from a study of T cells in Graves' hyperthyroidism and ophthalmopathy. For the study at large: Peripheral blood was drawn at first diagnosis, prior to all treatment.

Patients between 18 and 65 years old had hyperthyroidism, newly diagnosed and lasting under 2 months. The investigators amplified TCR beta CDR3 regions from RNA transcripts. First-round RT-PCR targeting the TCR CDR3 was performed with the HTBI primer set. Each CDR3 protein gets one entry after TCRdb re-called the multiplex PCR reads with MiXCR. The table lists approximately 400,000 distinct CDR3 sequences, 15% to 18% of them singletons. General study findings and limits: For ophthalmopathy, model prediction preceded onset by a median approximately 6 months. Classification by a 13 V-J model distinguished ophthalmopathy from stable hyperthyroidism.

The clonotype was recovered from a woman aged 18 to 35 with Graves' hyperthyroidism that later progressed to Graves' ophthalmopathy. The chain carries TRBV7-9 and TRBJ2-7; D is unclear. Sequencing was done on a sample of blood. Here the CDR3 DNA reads TGTGCCAGCAGCTTAGCCTCCAGCCCCTACGAGCTGTACTTC. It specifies CASSLASSPYELYF.